The T cell receptor (beta chain) described here comes from a study of T cell changes during pregnancy in multiple sclerosis. The CDR3 runs 15 residues. The germline V gene encodes CDR1 SGHNT and CDR2 YYREEE (reference sequence). V shed 3 bases and J shed 0 bases, with 11 bases lying between them. Clones were sequenced by immunoSEQ multiplex PCR, and TCRdb holds only the in-frame ones, with some missing. The table records about 40,000 clones, 88% of them present only once. The sample was peripheral blood, taken in the first trimester of pregnancy. The genes are TRBV5-4 and TRBJ2-3; weak D call: TRBD2 (5 bases). The source of this sequence is a female donor in good health, enrolled as a control in a pregnancy study. The CDR3 spells CASSSGLRSTDTQYF. In nucleotides, the CDR3 is TGTGCCAGCAGCTCCGGACTGAGGAGCACAGATACGCAGTATTTT. Using reference TRBV5-4 and TRBJ2-3 for the parts outside the CDR3, the full variable domain is ETGVTQSPTHLIKTRGQQVTLRCSSQSGHNTVSWYQQALGQGPQFIFQYYREEENGRGNFPPRFSGLQFPNYSSELNVNALELDDSALYLCASSSGLRSTDTQYFGPGTRLTVL.